This paragraph covers one TCR beta chain sequence. What antigen it recognizes has not been identified. Base-call qualities are not available, and no considerably larger clone is one nucleotide away. This entry comes from a study of blood T cell repertoires in COVID-19 (TCRdb year 2020). In the study overall: The collaborator samples originated in the United States, Italy and Spain and spanned the acute and convalescent phases of COVID-19. The sample metadata nearly always contained a de-identified subject ID, COVID-19 status, age in years and sex. Samples were obtained from the ongoing ImmuneRACE study (first 160 participants) and from 1,254 subjects provided by 6 global collaborators. The dataset comprised deeply sampled blood TCRbeta repertoires from subjects exposed to, actively infected with, or recovered from COVID-19. The prospective study material was composed of cDNA or gDNA derived from T cells, B-cell-depleted T cells, or PBMCs. A freely available public database, intended as a resource for researchers studying the immune response to SARS-CoV-2, is where the repertoires were released. Where available, HLA class I and class II types were obtained from metadata supplied by the sample provider rather than from assay-based typing. Paper-wide results and their limitations: Clinical and demographic metadata were provided uncurated, with the amount varying by source and participant.

TCRbeta CDR3 regions were amplified from genomic DNA by means of the immunoSEQ Assay, a bias-controlled multiplex PCR. Under the source paper's analysis protocol: The number of nucleated cells in each sample was estimated by amplification of reference gene primers within the assay. To quantify the absolute abundance of each unique TCRbeta CDR3 rearrangement, sequence reads were collapsed and filtered. Productive Simpson clonality was computed per sample as the square root of Simpson's diversity index over productive rearrangements. This immuneACCESS table, as held by TCRdb, lists in-frame sequences with V and J called but not all clones. Of the missing ones, under half trace to an unresolved V gene in checked studies; the others have no known cause. V and J calls and clone size are those listed in that table; D and trimming were worked out from the DNA. Within this sample are 200,000 to 250,000 clones, with 84% of them counted one time only. Clones ranked in the top ten supply 4% to 4.5% of the sample.

From V the trimming removes 5 bases and from J it removes 7 bases, while the gene matches leave 8 bases of the junction unaccounted for. The CDR3 starts with the cysteine, ends with the phenylalanine, and has 14 residues. Of all the DNA, just the CDR3 is kept, 42 bases in frame from base 1. According to the germline V gene (reference sequence), CDR1 reads LNHDA and CDR2 reads SQIVND. Whole blood was collected in K2EDTA tubes by collaborating institutions according to the institutions' own protocols. For TCRbeta analysis, collaborators shipped samples in one of three forms: frozen whole blood, isolated PBMCs, or DNA extracted from either of those sample types.

Material for sequencing was peripheral blood. This clonotype originated in a man aged 50 to 60 with acute or convalescent COVID-19. The chain was built from TRBV19 and TRBJ2-1; TRBD1 fits 7 bases in the junction. The CDR3 is CASSVGQSGNEQFF. The DNA reads as follows: TGTGCCAGTAGTGTGGGACAGTCGGGGAATGAGCAGTTCTTC.